The clone carrying this T cell receptor (beta chain) was picked up many times. As yet, its antigen is unknown. Both iRepertoire HTBI primers and Arm-PCR of CDR3 regions were used to build the TCR beta libraries. As processed by the authors: Samples jointly harbored roughly 60 TRBV and over 11 TRBJ segments. TCRdb reprocessed the multiplex PCR reads with MiXCR, giving one entry per CDR3 protein. None of the V and J calls come from the authors' own analysis; TCRdb made them. The data hold roughly 300,000 distinct CDR3 sequences, with about 20% observed a single time. In germline, CDR1 is GTSNPN, CDR2 SVGIG (reference sequence). The V segment lost 3 bases and the J segment 12 bases; nucleotides outside the gene matches: 14. The CDR3 spans 15 residues. This sample was taken from a study of regulatory T cells in long-lasting Graves disease. Time point indicated: persistent/refractory GD, antithyroid drugs over 5 years with positive TRAb. PBMC-derived RNA was used for the TCR library. Graves' disease diagnosis followed American Thyroid Association guidelines. Tubes containing EDTA received 8.5 to 9 milliliters of drawn peripheral blood.

Findings of the study overall: Comparison showed that persistent patients shared more public clonotypes (under 3,000) than new patients (966).

This clonotype originated in a female donor with Graves disease. Sequencing used peripheral blood mononuclear cells (PBMCs), obtained when the disease was refractory, from a patient treated with antithyroid drugs. The chain employs TRBV30 and TRBJ1-4; TRBD1 matches 9 bases. The CDR3 region has the DNA TGTGCCTGGAGCGCACTCGGACAGGGGACGAGGGAACTGTTTTTT. Translated, it gives CAWSALGQGTRELFF.